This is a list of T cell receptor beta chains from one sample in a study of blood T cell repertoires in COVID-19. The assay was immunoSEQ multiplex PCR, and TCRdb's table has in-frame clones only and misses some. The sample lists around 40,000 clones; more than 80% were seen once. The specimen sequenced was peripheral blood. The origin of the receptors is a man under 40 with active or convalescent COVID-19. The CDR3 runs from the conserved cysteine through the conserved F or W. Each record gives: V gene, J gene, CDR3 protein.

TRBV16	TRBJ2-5	CASSQFRQETQYF
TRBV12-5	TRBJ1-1	CASGLVRTGTGGSTEAFF
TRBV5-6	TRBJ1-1	CASSLVGLNTEAFF
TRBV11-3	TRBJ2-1	CASSLTGLAGSYNEQFF
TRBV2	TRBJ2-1	CASGSGTSGANEQFF
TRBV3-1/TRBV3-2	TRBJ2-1	CASSPMGTGKFNEQFF
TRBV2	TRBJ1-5	CASSERGYSHFSNQPQHF
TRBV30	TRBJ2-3	CAWSGFRQGTDTQYF
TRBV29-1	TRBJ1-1	CSVDGDIYTEAFF
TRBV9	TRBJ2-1	CASSVGVAEYNEQFF
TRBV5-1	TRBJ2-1	CASSLTRWTGVNEQFF
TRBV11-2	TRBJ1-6	CASSLRGGTQFSYNSPLHF
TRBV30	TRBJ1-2	CAWTGGVTGYGYTF
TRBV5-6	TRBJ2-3	CASSREWGGITDTQYF
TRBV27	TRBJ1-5	CASSLSQTGVNQPQHF
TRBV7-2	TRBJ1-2	CASTSRGGQGLSGGYTF
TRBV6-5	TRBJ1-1	CASSKIPGVTEAFF
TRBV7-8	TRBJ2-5	CASSLEGSGGVQETQYF
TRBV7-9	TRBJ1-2	CASSFEGGNYGYTF
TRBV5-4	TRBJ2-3	CASSLASGGHTDTQYF
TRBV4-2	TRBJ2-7	CASSPTSGAHYEQYF
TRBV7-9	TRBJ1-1	CASSSQSTGRNTEAFF
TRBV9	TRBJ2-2	CASSVTGLAGDRNGELFF
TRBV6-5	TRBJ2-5	CASSYVASGSQETQYF
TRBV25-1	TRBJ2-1	CASSEYEECQFF
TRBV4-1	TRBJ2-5	CASSQGSGVYQETQYF
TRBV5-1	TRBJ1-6	CASSLRAVHPNSPLHF
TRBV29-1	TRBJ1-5	CSVGGANGGQPQHF
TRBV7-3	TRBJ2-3	CASSWGGRDTDTQYF
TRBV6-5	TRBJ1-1	CASSYTGQGTEAFF
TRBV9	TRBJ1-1	CASSLSGNTEAFF
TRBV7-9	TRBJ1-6	CASSSSGGVNSPLHF
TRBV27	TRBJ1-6	CASSLRTLGNSPLHF
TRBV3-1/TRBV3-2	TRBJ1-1	CASRLDSRNTEAFF
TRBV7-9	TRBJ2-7	CASSRDGGYEQYF
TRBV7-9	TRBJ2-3	CASSLGGWGTDTQYF
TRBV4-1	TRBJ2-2	CASSQASAGGPGELFF
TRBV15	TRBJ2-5	CATSRGHQETQYF
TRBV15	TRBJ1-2	CATSRQGVDGYTF
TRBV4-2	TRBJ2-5	CASSLYGGPNQETQYF
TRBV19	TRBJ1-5	CASSVIPGVLGQPQHF
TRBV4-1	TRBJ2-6	CASSQAPYRGPGANVLTF
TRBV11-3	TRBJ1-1	CASSLVLGQNTEAFF
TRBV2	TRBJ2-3	CASSDDSGGPSTDTQYF
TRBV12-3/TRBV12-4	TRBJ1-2	CASSRGGVYGYTF
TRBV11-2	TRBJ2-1	CASSYPSGGTYNEQFF